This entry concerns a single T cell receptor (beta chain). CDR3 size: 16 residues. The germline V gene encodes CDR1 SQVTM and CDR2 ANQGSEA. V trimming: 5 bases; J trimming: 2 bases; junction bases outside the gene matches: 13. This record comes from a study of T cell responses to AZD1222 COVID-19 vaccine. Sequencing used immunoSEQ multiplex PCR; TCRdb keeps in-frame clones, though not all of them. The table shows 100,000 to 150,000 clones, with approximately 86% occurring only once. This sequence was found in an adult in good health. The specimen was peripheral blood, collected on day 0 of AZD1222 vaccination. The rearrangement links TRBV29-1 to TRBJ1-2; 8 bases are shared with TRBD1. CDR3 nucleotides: TGCAGCGTTTTACGTCCCGGGACAGGATTGAACTATGGCTACACCTTC. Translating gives CSVLRPGTGLNYGYTF.